A single sample is the source of the 13 T cell receptor beta chains below, sequenced in a study of T-cell memory formation after mild COVID-19. In TCRdb, the 5' RACE reads were re-called with MiXCR into one record per CDR3 protein. Found here are a few hundred thousand distinct CDR3 sequences, more than 13% of them singletons; the top ten hold roughly 21%. Sequenced: PBMCs or a T cell subset sorted from them (not recorded which). All receptors come from a young man who had mild COVID-19 (a few samples of this study predate the infection). Cell type and time point are not known.

This clonotype was detected only a few times. V usage is TRBV15 and J usage is TRBJ2-3; D is unclear. The V and J ends lost 4 bases and 4 bases respectively, with 3 bases between them. The CDR3 runs 11 residues. The germline V gene encodes CDR1 LNHNV and CDR2 YYDKDF (reference sequence). CDR3 bases: TGTGCCACCAGCAACGCAGATACGCAGTATTTT. It encodes CATSNADTQYF.

This clonotype was recorded a few times. The gene calls are TRBV12-3 or TRBV12-4 and TRBJ1-1, with TRBD1 identical over 7 bases. V was pared by 6 bases and J by 1 base, with 8 bases of the junction left unmatched. CDR3 length equals 15 residues. The CDR3 here is CASSPRTGSNTEAFF. The CDR3 coding sequence is TGTGCCAGCAGCCCCCGGACAGGCTCGAACACTGAAGCTTTCTTT.

This clonotype was counted between two and nine times. The V call is TRBV6-4, the J call TRBJ1-1; a weak D match, TRBD1 (5 bases). The ends were cut back, 6 bases at V and 4 bases at J, with 12 bases in the middle. CDR1 is MRHNA and CDR2 is SNTAGT in the germline V gene. The length of the CDR3 is 13 residues. DNA of the CDR3: TGTGCCAGCAGCAGGACACCTAGCACTGAAGCTTTCTTT. It codes for CASSRTPSTEAFF.

The genes are TRBV14 and TRBJ1-6; D perhaps matches TRBD1 (5 bases). The CDR3 loop spans 15 amino acids. The ends were cut back, 4 bases at V and 3 bases at J, with 10 bases in the middle. The germline gives CDR1 SGHDN, CDR2 FVKESK. The chain's CDR3 is CASSLRGIYNSPLHF. In nucleotides, the CDR3 is TGTGCCAGCAGCCTAAGGGGCATCTATAATTCACCCCTCCACTTT.

A few counts support this clonotype. This chain links TRBV7-9 with TRBJ2-3, with 7 bases matching TRBD2. The CDR3 loop spans 15 amino acids. V was pared by 1 base and J by 6 bases, with 7 bases of the junction left unmatched. Germline V gene data show CDR1 as SEHNR and CDR2 as FQNEAQ (reference sequence). The CDR3 protein is CASSLGEAGADTQYF. In nucleotides, the CDR3 is TGTGCCAGCAGCTTAGGGGAGGCGGGAGCCGATACGCAGTATTTT.

The chain combines TRBV12-3 or TRBV12-4 with TRBJ1-6; TRBD1 might be the D (5 bases). The V gene lost 4 bases and the J gene lost 9 bases, with 13 bases spanning the gap. The CDR3 runs to 14 residues. DNA of the CDR3: TGTGCCAGCAGTTGGGACGGGCTTTTTTCACCCCTCCACTTT. Amino acids: CASSWDGLFSPLHF.

The rearrangement joins TRBV24-1 to TRBJ2-1; D not resolved. The V end was cut by 4 bases, the J end by 4 bases, with 1 base between. CDR1 and CDR2 from the germline V gene are KGHDR and SFDVKD. The CDR3 length is 11 residues. CDR3 sequence reads: CATSEYNEQFF. CDR3 in DNA: TGTGCCACCAGTGAGTACAATGAGCAGTTCTTC.

The rearrangement links TRBV6-5 to TRBJ2-2; D gene ambiguous. V lost 5 bases and J lost 6, with 7 bases in between. CDR3 size: 12 residues. Per the germline V gene, CDR1 is MNHEY and CDR2 is SVGAGI. For the CDR3, the DNA is TGTGCCAGCAGTCCGAGCCCCGGGGAGCTGTTTTTT. As protein: CASSPSPGELFF.

This clonotype was detected only a few times. V gene TRBV7-8 combines with J gene TRBJ2-4; D may be TRBD2 (7 bases). This CDR3 has 18 residues. Germline CDR1 reads SGHVS; CDR2 reads FQNEAQ. Trimming removed 7 bases from V and 0 bases from J, with 22 bases in between. CDR3 residues: CASTSRVGGAPAKNIQYF. In DNA form, the CDR3 reads TGTGCCAGCACCTCGCGGGTGGGGGGGGCCCCAGCCAAAAACATTCAGTACTTC. Together with reference TRBV7-8 and TRBJ2-4, the CDR3 gives the full variable domain: GAGVSQSPRYKVAKRGQDVALRCDPISGHVSLFWYQQALGQGPEFLTYFQNEAQLDKSGLPSDRFFAERPEGSVSTLKIQRTQQEDSAVYLCASTSRVGGAPAKNIQYFGAGTRLSVL.

This clonotype occurred many times. The chain has TRBV7-3 and TRBJ1-1; D gene ambiguous. From germline, CDR1 is SGHTA and CDR2 FQGTGA. The CDR3 sequence is 11 residues long. Trimming cost V 5 bases and J 11 bases, with 12 bases left between them. The CDR3 DNA reads TGTGCCAGCAGCGCGGGAGATGTGGCTTTCTTT. It is translated as CASSAGDVAFF.

This clonotype was recorded a few times. The rearrangement uses TRBV19 and TRBJ1-2; 9 bases fit TRBD1. Germline values: CDR1 LNHDA, CDR2 SQIVND (reference sequence). Trimming cost V 3 bases and J 7 bases; bases outside gene matches: 3. The CDR3 is 13 amino acids. CDR3 sequence (DNA): TGTGCCAGTAGTATCGGGACAGGGTTTGGCTACACCTTC. Protein: CASSIGTGFGYTF.

The V call is TRBV6-1, the J call TRBJ1-2; D is unclear. V was pared by 1 base and J by 2 bases, with 5 bases between. Germline CDR1 reads MNHNS; CDR2 reads SASEGT. There are 13 residues in the CDR3. The CDR3 protein is CASSEDGNYGYTF. The CDR3 DNA is TGTGCCAGCAGTGAAGACGGAAACTATGGCTACACCTTC.

In its sample, this clonotype was seen a few times. This chain joins TRBV19 and TRBJ2-6; no firm D call. The V and J ends lost 4 bases and 0 bases respectively, with 13 bases between them. Germline V gene sequence: CDR1 LNHDA, CDR2 SQIVND (reference sequence). This CDR3 has 17 amino acids. The CDR3 coding sequence is TGTGCCAGTAGTAGTTCAGGCTCCTACTCTGGGGCCAACGTCCTGACTTTC. Translation gives CASSSSGSYSGANVLTF.